The present T cell receptor (beta chain) was sequenced within a study of T cell repertoires in cytomegalovirus infection. A remark on this clonotype: The antigen is undetermined.

TCRdb fed the reads into MiXCR, producing one record per CDR3 protein. Among nearly 700,000 distinct CDR3 sequences listed, 33% were seen once. This CDR3 comprises 14 residues. Germline loops: CDR1 MDHEN, CDR2 SYDVKM. V was cut by 4 bases and J by 0 bases, with 10 bases left in between. V and J are TRBV28 and TRBJ2-7; unclear D gene. Source: cultured PBMCs, taken from culture after CMV antigen stimulation. This TCR came from a human donor in good health (CMV status not recorded). Some clones in this sample may be carry-over from other donors' samples. The CDR3 region has the DNA TGTGCCAGCAGTTCCCGACTGTTCTCCTACGAGCAGTACTTC. Its protein is CASSSRLFSYEQYF.